This is a list of T cell receptor beta chains from one sample in a study of early T cells in non-severe SARS-CoV-2 infection. TCRdb itself ran the 5' RACE reads through MiXCR, one entry per CDR3 protein. Of roughly 88,000 distinct CDR3 sequences in the sample, approximately 14% were seen once. The sample taken for sequencing was whole blood. These receptors all stem from an adult who was a healthcare worker with PCR-confirmed SARS-CoV-2 infection or an uninfected control (not recorded which). Each CDR3 is given with its conserved first and last residue. Each record gives: D gene, V gene, clone size, J gene, CDR3 protein, CDR3 DNA. D genes are given only for firm matches. Not every row has a clone size; where given, it reads once, few, many or a size class.

d_gene: -
v_gene: TRBV20-1
abundance: many
j_gene: TRBJ2-1
CDR3aa: CSASLSQYNEQFF
CDR3nt: TGCAGTGCCTCCCTTAGCCAGTACAATGAGCAGTTCTTC

d_gene: -
v_gene: TRBV19
abundance: few
j_gene: TRBJ1-1
CDR3aa: CASSFAGMNTEAFF
CDR3nt: TGTGCCAGTAGTTTTGCAGGCATGAACACTGAAGCTTTCTTT

d_gene: TRBD1
v_gene: TRBV11-3
abundance: -
j_gene: TRBJ2-1
CDR3aa: CASSNRTGSYNEQFF
CDR3nt: TGTGCCAGCAGCAACCGGACAGGGTCTTACAATGAGCAGTTCTTC

d_gene: TRBD2
v_gene: TRBV25-1
abundance: -
j_gene: TRBJ2-2
CDR3aa: CASSDSGENTGELFF
CDR3nt: TGTGCCAGCAGTGATAGCGGGGAGAACACCGGGGAGCTGTTTTTT

d_gene: -
v_gene: TRBV29-1
abundance: many
j_gene: TRBJ2-7
CDR3aa: CSVETADYEQYF
CDR3nt: TGCAGCGTGGAGACGGCCGACTACGAGCAGTACTTC

d_gene: -
v_gene: TRBV18
abundance: many
j_gene: TRBJ2-4
CDR3aa: CASSPNGALAKNIQYF
CDR3nt: TGTGCCAGCTCACCCAATGGAGCTCTAGCCAAAAACATTCAGTACTTC

d_gene: -
v_gene: TRBV27
abundance: few
j_gene: TRBJ1-5
CDR3aa: CASSLFWPPISNQPQHF
CDR3nt: TGTGCCAGCAGTTTATTTTGGCCCCCCATTAGCAATCAGCCCCAGCATTTT

d_gene: -
v_gene: TRBV20-1
abundance: few
j_gene: TRBJ1-6
CDR3aa: CSAREIYDSPLHF
CDR3nt: TGCAGTGCTAGGGAGATTTACGATTCACCCCTCCACTTT

d_gene: -
v_gene: TRBV9
abundance: -
j_gene: TRBJ2-7
CDR3aa: CASSAASEQYF
CDR3nt: TGTGCCAGCAGCGCAGCAAGCGAGCAGTACTTC

d_gene: -
v_gene: TRBV18
abundance: -
j_gene: TRBJ1-6
CDR3aa: CASSPRGHDNSPLHF
CDR3nt: TGTGCCAGCTCACCACGGGGACACGATAATTCACCCCTCCACTTT